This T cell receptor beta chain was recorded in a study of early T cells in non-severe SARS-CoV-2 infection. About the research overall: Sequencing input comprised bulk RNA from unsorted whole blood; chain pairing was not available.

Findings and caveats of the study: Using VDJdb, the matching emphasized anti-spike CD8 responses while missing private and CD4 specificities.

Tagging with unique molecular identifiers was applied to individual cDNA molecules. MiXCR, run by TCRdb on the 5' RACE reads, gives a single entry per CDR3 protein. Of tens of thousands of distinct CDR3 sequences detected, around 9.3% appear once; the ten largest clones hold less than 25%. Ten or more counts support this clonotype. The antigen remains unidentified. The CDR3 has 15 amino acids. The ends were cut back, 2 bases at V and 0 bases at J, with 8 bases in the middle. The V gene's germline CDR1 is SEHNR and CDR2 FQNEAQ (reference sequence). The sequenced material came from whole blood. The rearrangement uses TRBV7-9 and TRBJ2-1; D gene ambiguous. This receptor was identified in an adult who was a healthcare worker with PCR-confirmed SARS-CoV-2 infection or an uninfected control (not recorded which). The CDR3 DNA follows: TGTGCCAGCAGCTTAATGGGAAGCTCCTACAATGAGCAGTTCTTC. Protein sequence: CASSLMGSSYNEQFF.